Sequencing of this TCR beta chain was carried out in a study of T cells expressing NK-cell markers. Study-level background: Each TCR beta repertoire originated in sorted T cells that were CD3+CD56+NKG2C+, CD3+CD56+NKG2C- or CD3+CD56-NKG2C+.

Germline V lookup: CDR1 SGHVS, CDR2 FQNEAQ. The CDR3 is 14 amino acids. Findings and limits, study-wide: Dominant NKG2C+ clonotypes made up about 1.0-7.0% of CD8+ T cells in roughly six donors.

As concerns this clonotype: Its antigen is unidentified.

Libraries used 5'RACE template switching adding universal primer site and UMIs. TCRdb re-called the 5' RACE reads and shows each CDR3 protein once, DNA omitted. The repertoire table contains hundreds of thousands of distinct CDR3 sequences. The genes are TRBV7-8 and TRBJ2-7; the D call from TCRdb, TRBD1, cannot be confirmed without DNA. Sequencing was carried out using blood T cells: a sorted CD56 or NKG2C T cell subset, CD4+ or CD8+ T cells, or bulk PBMC T cells (not recorded which). This sequence was found in a man between 18 and 29 years old in good health. The CDR3 region is CASSRLGQGYEQYF.